The text below deals with one T cell receptor (beta chain). Its specificity is unknown. The CDR3 has 14 amino acids. Germline V gene sequence: CDR1 LGHNA, CDR2 YSLEER. The ends were cut back, 4 bases at V and 6 bases at J, with 13 bases in the middle. Both 60 Vbeta primers and 13 Jbeta primers went into the PCR. This table comes from immunoSEQ multiplex PCR, and its TCRdb copy is limited to in-frame clones, with some not included. The table lists over 130,000 clones, around 66% of them singletons. This record comes from a study of cytomegalovirus exposure and HLA in healthy donors. Study-level findings and limits: Relative to the roughly 690-donor mean, N-insertions were reportedly fewer in an Asian-associated ancestry cluster in a later analysis.

Sequenced: PBMCs. This chain links TRBV4-3 with TRBJ2-1, with a weak D call TRBD1 (5 bases). The receptor's source is a woman aged 60-75 years in good health and CMV-seronegative. Written as DNA, the CDR3 is TGCGCCAGCAGCCGGACAATGAGGCTCAATGAGCAGTTCTTC. Residues: CASSRTMRLNEQFF.